This T cell receptor beta chain came from a study of blood T cells in healthy people across ages (dated by TCRdb to between 2015 and 2017). A note on the overall study: Template switching captured roughly one uniquely barcoded TCR beta cDNA molecule per two T cells in model experiments. The study measured age-related changes in TCR beta repertoire diversity using deep sequencing normalized with unique cDNA molecular identifiers. The donors were divided into four age groups: young (average around 17 years), middle-aged (about 41), aged (approximately 62) and long-lived (nearly 85). Donors of different ages were randomly distributed across sequencing lanes to avoid experimental bias. Two additional independent replicas of 1 million unique cDNA reads from the same blood draw were analyzed for two donors (one aged 18 to 30 and one aged 80 or older). Broad study findings and their caveats: The percentage of naive T cells measured by flow cytometry correlated strongly with observed TCR beta diversity. As age increased, observed TCR beta diversity per million T cells dropped in a roughly linear way, and a significant reduction was already evident by age approximately 40. Because profiling used bulk unsorted PBMCs, naive and antigen-experienced compartments could not be compared conclusively. Estimates of total diversity based on one million sequenced T cells were considered lower bounds and underestimates. Donor CMV infection status was unknown, potentially confounding age-related changes in expanded clonotypes. Compared with the aged group, the long-lived group had more naive CD4+ T cells, fewer expanded clones and increased TCR diversity, a pattern suggesting age selection.

For this clonotype: Its antigen is unknown. Base qualities are not at hand, and no much larger clone is one base apart.

The donors were roughly 39 Caucasian individuals from Russia, aged roughly 6 to 90 years, who were systemically healthy. Around 10 milliliters of peripheral blood were collected from each donor into EDTA-treated Vacutainer tubes. PBMCs were isolated by Ficoll-Paque density-gradient centrifugation, with at least 7 million obtained per sample. Trizol reagent was used to extract total RNA from PBMCs, with at least 6 micrograms per sample. For every donor, flow cytometry on a PBMC aliquot measured the percentage of naive CD45RAhigh/CD27high T cells. Library preparation was by 5' RACE. TCRdb records Illumina HiSeq 2500 as the sequencer. A second roughly 6 to 11 cycle PCR used a sample-barcoded 5' primer and a J-beta primer mix. Each TCR beta cDNA molecule received a unique molecular identifier from a template-switch 5' adaptor carrying 12 random nucleotides. Each sample yielded at least 2.5 million CDR3-containing paired-end reads. The Mint cDNA synthesis kit, primed by a TRBC-specific oligonucleotide, was used to synthesize first-strand cDNA from all RNA. After uracil-DNA glycosylase treatment, a first 18-cycle PCR used universal primers M1SS and BC2_uni_R on all cDNA. The authors' pipeline ran thus. Each sample was normalized by randomly selecting 1 million high-quality reads, each carrying a distinct molecular identifier. Reads with shared molecular identifiers were discarded instead of being binned into consensus sequences. CDR3 identification, clonotype clustering and error correction used MiTCR with a Q25 quality threshold and the strictest error-elimination algorithm. A nonparametric unseen species model with Euler transformation was used to estimate lower-bound total TCR beta diversity. TCRdb trimmed public reads at Q25 via fastp, called clones via MiXCR and kept in-frame beta chains. Rows with a matching CDR3 protein are joined into one entry that keeps the most common DNA and genes. TCRdb, not the authors, supplied the V and J calls. Within this sample are around 1,500,000 distinct CDR3 sequences, with under 30% of them counted one time only. The ten largest make up more than 6% of the sample.

The CDR3 runs 16 residues from the cysteine to the phenylalanine. Just the 48-base CDR3 DNA is kept, in frame starting at base 1. The V and J ends are trimmed by 1 base and 4 bases, leaving 16 bases between them. Sequences SEHNR (CDR1) and FQNEAQ (CDR2) are obtained from the germline V gene (reference sequence). The chain was built from TRBV7-9 and TRBJ1-2; the D gene lacks a confident call. Material: blood. The TCR was taken from a woman aged 25 to 45 in good health. The CDR3 loop reads CASSLGVWQTFYGYTF. The DNA sequence is given as TGTGCCAGCAGCTTAGGAGTTTGGCAGACTTTCTATGGCTACACCTTC. This CDR3, with the reference TRBV7-9 and TRBJ1-2 proteins standing in past its ends, gives the full variable domain DTGVSQNPRHKITKRGQNVTFRCDPISEHNRLYWYRQTLGQGPEFLTYFQNEAQLEKSRLLSDRFSAERPKGSFSTLEIQRTEQGDSAMYLCASSLGVWQTFYGYTFGSGTRLTVV.